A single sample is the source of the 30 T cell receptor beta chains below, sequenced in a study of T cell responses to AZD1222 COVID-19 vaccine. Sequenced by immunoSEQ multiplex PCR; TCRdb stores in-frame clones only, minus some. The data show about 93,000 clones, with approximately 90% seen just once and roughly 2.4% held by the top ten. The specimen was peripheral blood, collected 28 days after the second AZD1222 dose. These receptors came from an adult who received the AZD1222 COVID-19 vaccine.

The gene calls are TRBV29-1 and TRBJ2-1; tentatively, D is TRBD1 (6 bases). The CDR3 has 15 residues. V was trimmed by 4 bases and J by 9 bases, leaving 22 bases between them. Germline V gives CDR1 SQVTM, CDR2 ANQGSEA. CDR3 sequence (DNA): TGCAGCGTTGTTCACAACAGGGACCCTAACACTGAGCAGTTCTTC. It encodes CSVVHNRDPNTEQFF.

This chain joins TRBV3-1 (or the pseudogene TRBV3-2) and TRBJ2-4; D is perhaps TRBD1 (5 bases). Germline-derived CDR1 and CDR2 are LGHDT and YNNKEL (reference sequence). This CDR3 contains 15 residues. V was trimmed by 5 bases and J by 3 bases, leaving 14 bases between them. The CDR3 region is CASSIDGRDKNIQYF. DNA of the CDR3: TGTGCCAGCAGCATCGACGGCAGGGACAAAAACATTCAGTACTTC.

CDR3 bases: TGTGCCAGCAGCCGGGAGAGTCGGGATGGTGAAAAACTGTTTTTT. It encodes CASSRESRDGEKLFF. The gene calls are TRBV5-4 and TRBJ1-4, with D uncertain. Trimming cost V 4 bases and J 7 bases, with 17 bases left between them. The CDR3 covers 15 residues. From germline, CDR1 is SGHNT and CDR2 YYREEE (reference sequence).

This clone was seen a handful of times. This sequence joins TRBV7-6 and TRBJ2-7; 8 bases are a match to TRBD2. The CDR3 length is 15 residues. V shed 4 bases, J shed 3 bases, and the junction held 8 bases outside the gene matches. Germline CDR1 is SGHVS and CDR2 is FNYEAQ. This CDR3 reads CASSSRPGLVYEQYF. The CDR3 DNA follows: TGTGCCAGCAGCTCCCGTCCGGGACTAGTCTACGAGCAGTACTTC.

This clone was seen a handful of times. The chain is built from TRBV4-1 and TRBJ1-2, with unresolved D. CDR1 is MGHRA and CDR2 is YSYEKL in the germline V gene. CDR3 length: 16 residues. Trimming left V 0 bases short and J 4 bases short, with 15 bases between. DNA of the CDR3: TGCGCCAGCAGCCAAGACCCGGGCCGGGGTAGCTATGGCTACACCTTC. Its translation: CASSQDPGRGSYGYTF.

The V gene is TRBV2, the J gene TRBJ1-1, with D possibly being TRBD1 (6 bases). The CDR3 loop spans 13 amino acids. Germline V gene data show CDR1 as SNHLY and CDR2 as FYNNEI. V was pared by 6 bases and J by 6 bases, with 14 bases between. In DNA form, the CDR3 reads TGTGCCAGCAGAGTGGAGGGGGGCTCTGAAGCTTTCTTT. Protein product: CASRVEGGSEAFF.

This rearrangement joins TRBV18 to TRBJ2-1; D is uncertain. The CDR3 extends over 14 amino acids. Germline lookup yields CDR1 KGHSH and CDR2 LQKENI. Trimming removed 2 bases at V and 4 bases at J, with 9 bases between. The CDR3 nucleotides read TGTGCCAGCTCACCATCCCTAGGGTACAATGAGCAGTTCTTC. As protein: CASSPSLGYNEQFF.

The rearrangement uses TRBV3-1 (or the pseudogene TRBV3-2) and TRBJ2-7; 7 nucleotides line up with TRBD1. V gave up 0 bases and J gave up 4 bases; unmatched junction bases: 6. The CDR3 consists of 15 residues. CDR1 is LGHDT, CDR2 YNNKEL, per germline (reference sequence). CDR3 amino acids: CASSQDPARGYEQYF. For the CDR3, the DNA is TGTGCCAGCAGCCAAGACCCCGCCAGGGGGTACGAGCAGTACTTC.

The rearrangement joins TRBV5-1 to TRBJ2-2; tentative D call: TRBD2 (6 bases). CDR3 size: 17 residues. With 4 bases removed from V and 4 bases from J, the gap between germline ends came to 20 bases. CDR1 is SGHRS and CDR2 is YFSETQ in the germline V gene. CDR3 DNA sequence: TGCGCCAGCAGCACCGGGAGTTTCATACGGAGCACCGGGGAGCTGTTTTTT. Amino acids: CASSTGSFIRSTGELFF. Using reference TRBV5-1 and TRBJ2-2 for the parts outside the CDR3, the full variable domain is KAGVTQTPRYLIKTRGQQVTLSCSPISGHRSVSWYQQTPGQGLQFLFEYFSETQRNKGNFPGRFSGRQFSNSRSEMNVSTLELGDSALYLCASSTGSFIRSTGELFFGEGSRLTVL.

CDR3 sequence (DNA): TGTGCCAGCAGTCAGGGAGGGAATAGCAATCAGCCCCAGCATTTT. Amino acids: CASSQGGNSNQPQHF. The rearrangement links TRBV27 to TRBJ1-5; D may be TRBD1 (5 bases). V lost 5 bases to trimming and J lost 0 bases, with 11 bases between them. The CDR3 is 15 residues long. CDR1 and CDR2 from the germline V gene are MNHEY and SMNVEV (reference sequence).

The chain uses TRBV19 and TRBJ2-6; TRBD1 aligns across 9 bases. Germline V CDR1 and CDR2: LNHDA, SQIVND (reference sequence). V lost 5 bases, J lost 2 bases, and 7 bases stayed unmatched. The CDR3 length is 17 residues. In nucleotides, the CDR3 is TGTGCCAGTAGTTGGGGACAGGGAAACACTGGGGCCAACGTCCTGACTTTC. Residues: CASSWGQGNTGANVLTF.

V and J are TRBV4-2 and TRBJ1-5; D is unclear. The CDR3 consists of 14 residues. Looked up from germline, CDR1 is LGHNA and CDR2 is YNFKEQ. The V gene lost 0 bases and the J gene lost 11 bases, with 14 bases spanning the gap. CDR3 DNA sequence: TGTGCCAGCAGCCAAGATCGCCAGGCATTGACCCAGCATTTT. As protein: CASSQDRQALTQHF.

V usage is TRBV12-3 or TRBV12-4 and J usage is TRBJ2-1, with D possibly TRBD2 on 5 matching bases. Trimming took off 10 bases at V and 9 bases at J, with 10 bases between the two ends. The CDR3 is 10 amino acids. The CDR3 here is CAIIGVEQFF. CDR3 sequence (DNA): TGTGCCATTATCGGGGTTGAGCAGTTCTTC.

In DNA, the CDR3 is TGTGCCAGCAGCTTAATAGGGGGACAGGGATTCGGGGAGCTGTTTTTT. This sequence encodes CASSLIGGQGFGELFF. V usage is TRBV7-3 and J usage is TRBJ2-2; 9 bases fit TRBD1. V trimming: 1 base; J trimming: 7 bases; junction bases outside the gene matches: 7. The CDR3 is 16 residues long. Germline V lookup: CDR1 SGHTA, CDR2 FQGTGA.

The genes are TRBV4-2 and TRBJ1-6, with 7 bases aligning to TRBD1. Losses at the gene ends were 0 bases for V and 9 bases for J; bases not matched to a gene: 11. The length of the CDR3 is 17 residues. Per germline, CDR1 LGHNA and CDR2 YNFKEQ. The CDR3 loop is CASSQDPGQTMISPLHF. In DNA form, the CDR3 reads TGTGCCAGCAGCCAAGACCCGGGACAGACGATGATTTCACCCCTCCACTTT.

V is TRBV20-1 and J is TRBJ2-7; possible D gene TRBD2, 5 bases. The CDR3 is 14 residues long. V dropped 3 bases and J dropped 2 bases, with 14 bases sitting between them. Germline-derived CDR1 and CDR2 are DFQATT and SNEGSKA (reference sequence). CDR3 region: CSASSVVPPYEQYF. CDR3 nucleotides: TGCAGTGCTAGTAGCGTAGTGCCGCCCTACGAGCAGTACTTC.

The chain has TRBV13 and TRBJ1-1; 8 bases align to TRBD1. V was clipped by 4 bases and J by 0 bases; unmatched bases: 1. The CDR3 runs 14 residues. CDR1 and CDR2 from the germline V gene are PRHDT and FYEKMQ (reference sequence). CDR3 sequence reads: CASSSGGLNTEAFF. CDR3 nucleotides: TGTGCCAGCAGCTCAGGGGGCTTGAACACTGAAGCTTTCTTT.

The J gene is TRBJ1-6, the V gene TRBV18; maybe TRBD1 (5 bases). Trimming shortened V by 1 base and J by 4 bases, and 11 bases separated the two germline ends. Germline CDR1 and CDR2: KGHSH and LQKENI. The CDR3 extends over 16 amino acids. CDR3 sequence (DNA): TGTGCCAGCTCACCACTAACTGGGACTTATAATTCACCCCTCCACTTT. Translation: CASSPLTGTYNSPLHF.

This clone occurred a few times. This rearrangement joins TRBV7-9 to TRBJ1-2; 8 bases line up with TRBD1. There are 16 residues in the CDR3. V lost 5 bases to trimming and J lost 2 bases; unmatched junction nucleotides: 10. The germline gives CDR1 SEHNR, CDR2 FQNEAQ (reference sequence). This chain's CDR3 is CASSPRQGSMNYGYTF. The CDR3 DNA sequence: TGTGCCAGCAGCCCGCGACAGGGGTCCATGAACTATGGCTACACCTTC.

CDR3 nucleotide sequence: TGCGCCAGCAGCCAAGATGGGACCTATGGCTACACCTTC. Translation gives CASSQDGTYGYTF. The genes are TRBV4-3 and TRBJ1-2, with D maybe TRBD1 (5 bases). The ends were cut back, 0 bases at V and 4 bases at J, with 6 bases in the middle. This CDR3 has 13 amino acids. Germline CDR1 and CDR2: LGHNA and YSLEER.

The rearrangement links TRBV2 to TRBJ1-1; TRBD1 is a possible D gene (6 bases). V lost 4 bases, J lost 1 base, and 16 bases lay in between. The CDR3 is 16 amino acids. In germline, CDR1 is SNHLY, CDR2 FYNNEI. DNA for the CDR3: TGTGCCAGCAGTGGGGGGGCAGGGTTTAGGAACACTGAAGCTTTCTTT. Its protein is CASSGGAGFRNTEAFF.

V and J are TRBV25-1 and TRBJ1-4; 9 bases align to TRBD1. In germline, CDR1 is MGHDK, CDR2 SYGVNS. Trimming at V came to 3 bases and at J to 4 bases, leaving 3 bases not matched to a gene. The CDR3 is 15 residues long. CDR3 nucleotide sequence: TGTGCCAGCAGTGACGGGACAGGGTTTAATGAAAAACTGTTTTTT. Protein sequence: CASSDGTGFNEKLFF.

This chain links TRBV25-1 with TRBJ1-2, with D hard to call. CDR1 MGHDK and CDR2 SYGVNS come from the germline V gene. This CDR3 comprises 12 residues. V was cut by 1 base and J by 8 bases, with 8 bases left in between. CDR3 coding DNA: TGTGCCAGCAGTGAATCCCACTTCGGCTACACCTTC. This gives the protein CASSESHFGYTF.

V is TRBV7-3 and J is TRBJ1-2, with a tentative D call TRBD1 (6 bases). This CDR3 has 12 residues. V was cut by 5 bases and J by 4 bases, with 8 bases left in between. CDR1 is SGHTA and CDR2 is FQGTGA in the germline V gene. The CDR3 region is CASSTTGYGYTF. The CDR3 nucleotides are TGTGCCAGCAGCACGACAGGCTATGGCTACACCTTC.

The CDR3 loop is CASSQTVWGYGYTF. The CDR3 coding sequence is TGTGCCAGCAGTCAGACCGTCTGGGGCTATGGCTACACCTTC. The chain links TRBV6-1 to TRBJ1-2; D gene ambiguous. The germline V and J ends were trimmed by 5 bases and 4 bases, with 14 bases remaining between them. The V gene's germline CDR1 is MNHNS and CDR2 SASEGT. The CDR3 has 14 amino acids.

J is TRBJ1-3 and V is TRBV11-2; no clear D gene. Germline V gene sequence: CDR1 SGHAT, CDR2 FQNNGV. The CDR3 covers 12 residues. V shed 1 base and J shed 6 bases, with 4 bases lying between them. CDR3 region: CASSLGQNTIYF. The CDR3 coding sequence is TGTGCCAGCAGCTTAGGGCAAAACACCATATATTTT.

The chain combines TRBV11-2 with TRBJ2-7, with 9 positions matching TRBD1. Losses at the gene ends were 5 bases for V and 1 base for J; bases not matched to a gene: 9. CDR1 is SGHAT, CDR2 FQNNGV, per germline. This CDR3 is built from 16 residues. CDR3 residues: CASSPKGTGNSYEQYF. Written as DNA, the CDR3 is TGTGCCAGCAGCCCCAAAGGGACAGGGAATTCCTACGAGCAGTACTTC.

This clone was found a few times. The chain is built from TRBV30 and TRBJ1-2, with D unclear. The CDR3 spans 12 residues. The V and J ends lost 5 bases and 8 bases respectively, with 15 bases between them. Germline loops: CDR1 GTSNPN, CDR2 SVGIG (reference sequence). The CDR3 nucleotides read TGTGCCTGGGGGAGGGCCCGAGGCGGCTACACCTTC. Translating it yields CAWGRARGGYTF. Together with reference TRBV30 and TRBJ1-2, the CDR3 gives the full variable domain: SQTIHQWPATLVQPVGSPLSLECTVEGTSNPNLYWYRQAAGRGLQLLFYSVGIGQISSEVPQNLSASRPQDRQFILSSKKLLLSDSGFYLCAWGRARGGYTFGSGTRLTVV.

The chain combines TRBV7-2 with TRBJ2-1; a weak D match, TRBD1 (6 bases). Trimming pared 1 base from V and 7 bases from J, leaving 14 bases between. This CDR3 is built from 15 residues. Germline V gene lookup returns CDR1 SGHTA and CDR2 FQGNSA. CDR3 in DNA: TGTGCCAGCAGCTTAGGGACAGCTGTAGCGAATGAGCAGTTCTTC. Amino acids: CASSLGTAVANEQFF.

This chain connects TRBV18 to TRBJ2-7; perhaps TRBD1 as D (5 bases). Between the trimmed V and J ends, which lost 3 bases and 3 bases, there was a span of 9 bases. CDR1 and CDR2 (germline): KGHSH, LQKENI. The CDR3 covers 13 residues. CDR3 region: CASSPHRLYEQYF. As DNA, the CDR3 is TGTGCCAGCTCACCCCACAGGCTCTACGAGCAGTACTTC.